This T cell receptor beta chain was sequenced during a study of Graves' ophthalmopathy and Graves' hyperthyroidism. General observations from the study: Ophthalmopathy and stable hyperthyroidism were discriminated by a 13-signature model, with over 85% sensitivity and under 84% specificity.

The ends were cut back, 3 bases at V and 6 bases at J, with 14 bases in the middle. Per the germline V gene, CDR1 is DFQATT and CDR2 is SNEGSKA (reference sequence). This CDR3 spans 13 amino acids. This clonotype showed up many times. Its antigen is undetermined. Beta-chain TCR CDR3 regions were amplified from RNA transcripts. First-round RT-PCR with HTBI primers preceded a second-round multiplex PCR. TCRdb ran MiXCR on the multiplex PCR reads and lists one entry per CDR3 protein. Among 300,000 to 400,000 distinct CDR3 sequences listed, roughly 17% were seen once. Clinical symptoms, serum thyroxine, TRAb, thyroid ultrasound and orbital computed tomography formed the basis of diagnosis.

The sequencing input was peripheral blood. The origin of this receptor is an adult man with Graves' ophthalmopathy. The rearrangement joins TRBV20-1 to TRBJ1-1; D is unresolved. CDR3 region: CSARSSVGAEAFF. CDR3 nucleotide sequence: TGCAGTGCTAGGTCTTCAGTTGGCGCTGAAGCTTTCTTT.